There are a few counts of the clone carrying this TCR beta chain. What it binds is not known. These data come from a study of CD8+ T cells in alopecia areata. For the study at large: In an open-label trial, patients got 5 to 10 mg tofacitinib twice daily. Broader study findings: Higher clonality and more expanded CD8+ clones appeared in lesional than normal scalp. In scalp samples, resident alphabeta T cells of normal skin are also sequenced.

Alopecia areata patients had lesional scalp punch biopsies and peripheral blood taken from them. Extraction and reverse transcription of RNA yielded cDNA as the sequencing template. Sequencing used immunoSEQ multiplex PCR; TCRdb keeps in-frame clones, though not all of them. The sample carries 110,000 or so clones, roughly two fifths recorded once. The CDR3 totals 16 residues. Germline CDR1 and CDR2: SGHTA and FQGNSA. V was clipped by 5 bases and J by 5 bases, with 22 bases between them. The chain employs TRBV7-2 and TRBJ2-7; D perhaps matches TRBD1 (6 bases). This sequence originates from a human donor with alopecia areata. Sequenced material: CD4+ T cells sorted from blood. CDR3 DNA: TGTGCCAGCAGCGGCCCAGGGGATTACGGCACACACGAGCAGTACTTC. This codes for CASSGPGDYGTHEQYF.